This TCR beta chain was sequenced in a study of T cell responses to AZD1222 COVID-19 vaccine. Study-wide points: Repertoires were collected only later (after the peak T cell response had occurred).

TCRdb's copy holds only in-frame clones and misses some; the assay was immunoSEQ multiplex PCR. This repertoire shows tens of thousands of clones, 80% to 95% found once; its top ten account for roughly 4.5%. It was second doses at about 4 or about 12 weeks that were pooled. As regards this clone: Antigen: not known.

This CDR3 comprises 14 residues. The V gene's germline CDR1 is MNHEY and CDR2 SVGEGT. J was trimmed by 4 bases and V by 2 bases; bases with no gene match: 4. The sample in question was peripheral blood, obtained 28 days after the second AZD1222 dose. The chain employs TRBV6-2 or TRBV6-3 and TRBJ1-2, with 7 bases lining up with TRBD1. The sequence was collected from an adult who received the AZD1222 COVID-19 vaccine. The CDR3 loop is CASSYPRQGYGYTF. DNA for the CDR3: TGTGCCAGCAGTTACCCAAGACAGGGCTATGGCTACACCTTC.